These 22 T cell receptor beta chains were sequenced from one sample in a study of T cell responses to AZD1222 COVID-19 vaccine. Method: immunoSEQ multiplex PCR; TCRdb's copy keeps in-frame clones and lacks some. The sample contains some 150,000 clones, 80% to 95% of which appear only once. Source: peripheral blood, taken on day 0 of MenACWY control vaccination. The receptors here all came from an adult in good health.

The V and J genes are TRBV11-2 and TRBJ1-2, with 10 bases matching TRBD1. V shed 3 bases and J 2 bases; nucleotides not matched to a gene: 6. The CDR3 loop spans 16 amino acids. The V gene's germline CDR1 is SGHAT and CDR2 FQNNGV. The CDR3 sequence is CASSFNSGQGNYGYTF. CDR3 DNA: TGTGCCAGCAGCTTCAATTCGGGACAGGGGAACTATGGCTACACCTTC. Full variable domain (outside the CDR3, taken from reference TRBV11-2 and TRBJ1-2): EAGVAQSPRYKIIEKRQSVAFWCNPISGHATLYWYQQILGQGPKLLIQFQNNGVVDDSQLPKDRFSAERLKGVDSTLKIQPAKLEDSAVYLCASSFNSGQGNYGYTFGSGTRLTVV.

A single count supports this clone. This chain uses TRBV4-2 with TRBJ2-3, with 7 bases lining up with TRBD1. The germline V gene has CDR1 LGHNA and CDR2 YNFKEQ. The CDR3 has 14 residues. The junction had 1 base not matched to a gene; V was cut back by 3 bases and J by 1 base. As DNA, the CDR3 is TGTGCCAGCAGCCACCAGGGGGGCACAGATACGCAGTATTTT. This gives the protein CASSHQGGTDTQYF.

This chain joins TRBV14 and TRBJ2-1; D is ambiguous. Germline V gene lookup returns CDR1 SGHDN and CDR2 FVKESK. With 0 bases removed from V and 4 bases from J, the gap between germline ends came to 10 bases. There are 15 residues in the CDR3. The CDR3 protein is CASSQDLGSYNEQFF. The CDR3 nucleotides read TGTGCCAGCAGCCAAGATCTCGGTTCTTACAATGAGCAGTTCTTC.

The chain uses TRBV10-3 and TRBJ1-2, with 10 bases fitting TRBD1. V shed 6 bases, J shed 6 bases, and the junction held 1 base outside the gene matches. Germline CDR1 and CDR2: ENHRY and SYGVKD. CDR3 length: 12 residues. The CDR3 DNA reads TGTGCCATCAGCGGGACAGGGGATGGCTACACCTTC. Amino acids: CAISGTGDGYTF.

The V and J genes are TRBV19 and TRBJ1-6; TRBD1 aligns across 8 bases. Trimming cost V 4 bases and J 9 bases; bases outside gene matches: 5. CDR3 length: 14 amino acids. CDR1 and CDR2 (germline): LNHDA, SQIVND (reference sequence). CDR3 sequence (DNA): TGTGCCAGTAGTAGCGACAGGGGTAGTTCACCCCTCCACTTT. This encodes CASSSDRGSSPLHF. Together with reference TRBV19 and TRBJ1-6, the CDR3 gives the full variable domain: DGGITQSPKYLFRKEGQNVTLSCEQNLNHDAMYWYRQDPGQGLRLIYYSQIVNDFQKGDIAEGYSVSREKKESFPLTVTSAQKNPTAFYLCASSSDRGSSPLHFGNGTRLTVT.

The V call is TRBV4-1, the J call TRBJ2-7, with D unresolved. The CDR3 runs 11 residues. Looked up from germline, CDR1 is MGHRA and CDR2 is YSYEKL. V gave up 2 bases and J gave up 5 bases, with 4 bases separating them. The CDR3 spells CASSQYNEQYF. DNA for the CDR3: TGCGCCAGCAGCCAATACAACGAGCAGTACTTC.

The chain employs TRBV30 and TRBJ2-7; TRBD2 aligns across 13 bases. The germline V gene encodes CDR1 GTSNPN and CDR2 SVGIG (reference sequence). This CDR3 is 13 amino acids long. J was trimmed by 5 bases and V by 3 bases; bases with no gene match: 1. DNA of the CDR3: TGTGCCTGGAGACTAGCGGGGGGGAACGAGCAGTACTTC. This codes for CAWRLAGGNEQYF.

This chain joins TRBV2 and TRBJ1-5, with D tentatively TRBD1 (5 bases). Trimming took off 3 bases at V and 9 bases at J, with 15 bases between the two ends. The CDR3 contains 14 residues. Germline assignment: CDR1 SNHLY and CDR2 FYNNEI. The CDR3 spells CASSDGQGRTPQHF. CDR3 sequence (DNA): TGTGCCAGCAGTGATGGGCAGGGAAGGACGCCCCAGCATTTT.

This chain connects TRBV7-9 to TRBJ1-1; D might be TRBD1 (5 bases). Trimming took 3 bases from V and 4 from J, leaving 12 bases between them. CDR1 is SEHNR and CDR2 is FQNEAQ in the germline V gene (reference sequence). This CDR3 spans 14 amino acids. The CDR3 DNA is TGTGCCAGCAGCTTCGCCGGGACCAGCACTGAAGCTTTCTTT. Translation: CASSFAGTSTEAFF.

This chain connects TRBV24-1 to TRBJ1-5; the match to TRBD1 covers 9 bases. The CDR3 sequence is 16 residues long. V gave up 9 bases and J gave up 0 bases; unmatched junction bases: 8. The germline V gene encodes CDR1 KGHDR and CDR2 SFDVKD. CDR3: CATPYRGPYSNQPQHF. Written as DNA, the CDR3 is TGTGCCACCCCTTACAGGGGGCCCTATAGCAATCAGCCCCAGCATTTT.

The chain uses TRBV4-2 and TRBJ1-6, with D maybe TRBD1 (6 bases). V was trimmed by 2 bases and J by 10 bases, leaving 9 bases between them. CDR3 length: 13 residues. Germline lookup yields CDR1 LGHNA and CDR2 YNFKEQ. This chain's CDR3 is CASSQNRDSPLHF. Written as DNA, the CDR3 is TGTGCCAGCAGCCAAAACAGGGACTCACCCCTCCACTTT.

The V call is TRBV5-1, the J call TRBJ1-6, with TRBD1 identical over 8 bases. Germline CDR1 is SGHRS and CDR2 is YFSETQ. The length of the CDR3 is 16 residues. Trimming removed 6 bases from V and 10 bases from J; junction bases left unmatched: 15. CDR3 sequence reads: CASTRGQGGSESPLHF. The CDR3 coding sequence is TGCGCCAGCACCCGCGGACAGGGAGGTTCGGAATCACCCCTCCACTTT. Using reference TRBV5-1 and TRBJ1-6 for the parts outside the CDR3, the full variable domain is KAGVTQTPRYLIKTRGQQVTLSCSPISGHRSVSWYQQTPGQGLQFLFEYFSETQRNKGNFPGRFSGRQFSNSRSEMNVSTLELGDSALYLCASTRGQGGSESPLHFGNGTRLTVT.

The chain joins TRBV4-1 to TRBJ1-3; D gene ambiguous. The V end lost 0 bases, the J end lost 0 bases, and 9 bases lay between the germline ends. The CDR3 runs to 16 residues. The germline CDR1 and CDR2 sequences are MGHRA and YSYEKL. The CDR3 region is CASSQDSRFSGNTIYF. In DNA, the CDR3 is TGCGCCAGCAGCCAAGATTCGCGCTTCTCTGGAAACACCATATATTTT.

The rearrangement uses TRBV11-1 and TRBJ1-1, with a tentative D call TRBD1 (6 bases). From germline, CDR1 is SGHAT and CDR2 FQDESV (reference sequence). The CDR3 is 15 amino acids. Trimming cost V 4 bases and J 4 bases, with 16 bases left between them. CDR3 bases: TGTGCCAGCAGCTATGAGGGGGAGTTCGGCACTGAAGCTTTCTTT. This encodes CASSYEGEFGTEAFF.

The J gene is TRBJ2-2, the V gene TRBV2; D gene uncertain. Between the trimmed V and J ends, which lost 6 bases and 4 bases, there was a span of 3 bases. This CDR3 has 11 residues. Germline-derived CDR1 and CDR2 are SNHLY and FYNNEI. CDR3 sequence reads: CASRLTGELFF. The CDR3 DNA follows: TGTGCCAGCAGGCTCACCGGGGAGCTGTTTTTT.

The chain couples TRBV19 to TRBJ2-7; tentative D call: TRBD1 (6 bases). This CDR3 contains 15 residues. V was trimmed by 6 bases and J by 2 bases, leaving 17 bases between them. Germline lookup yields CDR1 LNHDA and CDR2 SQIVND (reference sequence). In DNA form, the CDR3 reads TGTGCCAGTAGCACCTCCAGGGGTCTTCCCTACGAGCAGTACTTC. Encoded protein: CASSTSRGLPYEQYF.

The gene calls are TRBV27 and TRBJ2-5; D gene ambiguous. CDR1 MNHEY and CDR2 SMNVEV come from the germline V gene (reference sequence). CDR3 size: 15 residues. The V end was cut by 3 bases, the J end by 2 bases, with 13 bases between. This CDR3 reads CASSFSPAPQETQYF. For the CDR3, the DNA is TGTGCCAGCAGTTTTTCCCCAGCGCCGCAAGAGACCCAGTACTTC.

The CDR3 spells CASSQATTGQNTEAFF. The CDR3 bases are TGTGCCAGCAGCCAAGCTACGACAGGGCAAAACACTGAAGCTTTCTTT. This chain uses TRBV3-1 (or the pseudogene TRBV3-2) with TRBJ1-1; 7 nucleotides agree with TRBD1. Unmatched junction bases numbered 7, after V lost 1 base and J lost 2 bases. CDR3 length: 16 residues. In germline, CDR1 is LGHDT, CDR2 YNNKEL (reference sequence).

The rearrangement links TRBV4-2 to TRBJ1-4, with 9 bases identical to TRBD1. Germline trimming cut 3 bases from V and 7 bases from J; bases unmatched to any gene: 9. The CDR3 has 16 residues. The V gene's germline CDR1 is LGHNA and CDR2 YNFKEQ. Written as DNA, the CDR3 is TGTGCCAGCAGCCAGTTCACGGGACAGGGAGGTGAAAAACTGTTTTTT. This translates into CASSQFTGQGGEKLFF.

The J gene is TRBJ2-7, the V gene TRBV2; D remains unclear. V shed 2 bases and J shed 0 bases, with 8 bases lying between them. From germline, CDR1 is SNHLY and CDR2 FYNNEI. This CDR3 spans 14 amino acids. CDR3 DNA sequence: TGTGCCAGCAGTGAACCCCGCGGCTCCTACGAGCAGTACTTC. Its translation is CASSEPRGSYEQYF.

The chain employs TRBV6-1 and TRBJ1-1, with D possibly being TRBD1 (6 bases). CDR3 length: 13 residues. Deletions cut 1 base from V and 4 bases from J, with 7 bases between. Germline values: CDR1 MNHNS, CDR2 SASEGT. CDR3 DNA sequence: TGTGCCAGCAGTGAAGACAGGGCCACTGAAGCTTTCTTT. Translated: CASSEDRATEAFF.

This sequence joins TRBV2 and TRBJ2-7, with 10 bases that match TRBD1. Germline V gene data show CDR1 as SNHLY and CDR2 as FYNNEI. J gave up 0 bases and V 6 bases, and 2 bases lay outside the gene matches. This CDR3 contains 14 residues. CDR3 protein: CASRGDRGSYEQYF. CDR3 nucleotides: TGTGCCAGCAGGGGGGACAGGGGCTCCTACGAGCAGTACTTC.